This TCR beta chain came from a study of persistence of HIV-infected CD4 T cells. This was the immunoSEQ version 4 assay in survey mode. The assay was immunoSEQ multiplex PCR, and TCRdb's table has in-frame clones only and misses some. The sample yields some 37,000 clones, approximately 78% seen once. Worth noting for this clone: The antigen remains unidentified.

An overlapping HIV-1 Gag peptide pool stimulated these cells at roughly 0.97 ug/peptide/mL. Memory cells lacking CD40L and CD69 with high CD45RO were sorted. PBMCs were depleted of CD8+ T cells before stimulation. Germline assignment: CDR1 KGHDR and CDR2 SFDVKD. The CDR3 runs 14 residues. V dropped 4 bases and J dropped 8; count of bases not matched to a gene: 8. The sequences come from cultured CD4+ T cells from PBMCs, collected from a patient who received antiretroviral therapy. This rearrangement joins TRBV24-1 to TRBJ1-2; 8 bases are shared with TRBD1. The clonotype was recovered from an adult with HIV. The donor label of this sample is uncertain. CDR3 in DNA: TGTGCCACCAGTGACCCTGGACAGGGTCAAGGCTACACCTTC. This encodes CATSDPGQGQGYTF.